This TCR beta chain appears in the sequencing data of a study of CD8 T cells in Susac syndrome. TCR beta sequences were obtained from blood CD8+ and CD4+ T cells. Purification of the CD8+ and CD4+ T cells relied on negative isolation, and TEMRA cells underwent FACS enrichment. Trimming took off 4 bases at V and 0 bases at J, with 7 bases between the two ends. CDR1 and CDR2 from the germline V gene are MGHRA and YSYEKL. The CDR3 sequence is 14 residues long. Reverse transcription of 0.5 to 1 ug RNA was carried out with random hexamers. TCR beta CDR3 was amplified by immunoSEQ multiplex PCR. This amplification extended across 54 Vbeta and 13 Jbeta segments. TCRdb called the immunoSEQ multiplex PCR reads again in MiXCR, with one record for every CDR3 protein. The top ten clones hold about 0.15% of a sample with 200,000 to 250,000 distinct CDR3 sequences, around 90% of them seen once.

V usage is TRBV4-1 and J usage is TRBJ1-3; no clear D gene. The sequence derives from a human donor with multiple sclerosis. The sequenced sample was CD8+ T cells from PBMCs. The CDR3 DNA sequence: TGCGCCAGCAGCCCGGACGGCTCTGGAAACACCATATATTTT. Its protein product is CASSPDGSGNTIYF.